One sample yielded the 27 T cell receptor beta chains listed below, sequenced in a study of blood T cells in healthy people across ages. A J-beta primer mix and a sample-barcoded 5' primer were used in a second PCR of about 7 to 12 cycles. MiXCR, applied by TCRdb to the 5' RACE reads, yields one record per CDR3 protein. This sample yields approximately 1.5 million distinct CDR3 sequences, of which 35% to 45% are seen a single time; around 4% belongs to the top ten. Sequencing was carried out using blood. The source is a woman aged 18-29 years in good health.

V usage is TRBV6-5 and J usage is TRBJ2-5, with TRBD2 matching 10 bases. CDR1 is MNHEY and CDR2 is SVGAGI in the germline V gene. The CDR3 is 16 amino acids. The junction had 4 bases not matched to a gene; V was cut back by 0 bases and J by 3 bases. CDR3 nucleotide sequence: TGTGCCAGCAGTTACTCAGTACTAGCGGGGAAAGAGACCCAGTACTTC. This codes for CASSYSVLAGKETQYF.

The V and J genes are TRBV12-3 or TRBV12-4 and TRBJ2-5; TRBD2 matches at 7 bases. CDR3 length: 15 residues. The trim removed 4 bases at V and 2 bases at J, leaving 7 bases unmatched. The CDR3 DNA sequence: TGTGCCAGCAGTTCTGGGGGGGGTAAGCAAGAGACCCAGTACTTC. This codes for CASSSGGGKQETQYF.

The CDR3 DNA reads as TGTGCCAGCAGCCCTTCCACTAGCGGGAGTATTAATGAGCAGTTCTTC. This gives the protein CASSPSTSGSINEQFF. This chain joins TRBV7-3 and TRBJ2-1; TRBD2 matches 11 bases. This CDR3 spans 16 amino acids. V trimming: 5 bases; J trimming: 7 bases; junction bases outside the gene matches: 10. Germline V CDR1 and CDR2: SGHTA, FQGTGA. Filled out from reference TRBV7-3 and TRBJ2-1, the complete variable domain reads GAGVSQTPSNKVTEKGKYVELRCDPISGHTALYWYRQSLGQGPEFLIYFQGTGAADDSGLPNDRFFAVRPEGSVSTLKIQRTERGDSAVYLCASSPSTSGSINEQFFGPGTRLTVL.

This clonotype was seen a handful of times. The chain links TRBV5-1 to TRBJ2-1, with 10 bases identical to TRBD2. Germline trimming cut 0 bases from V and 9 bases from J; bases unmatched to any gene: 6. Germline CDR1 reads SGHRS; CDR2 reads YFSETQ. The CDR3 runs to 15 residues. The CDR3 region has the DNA TGCGCCAGCAGCTTGGGTCTAGCGGGGGTATCTGAGCAGTTCTTC. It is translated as CASSLGLAGVSEQFF.

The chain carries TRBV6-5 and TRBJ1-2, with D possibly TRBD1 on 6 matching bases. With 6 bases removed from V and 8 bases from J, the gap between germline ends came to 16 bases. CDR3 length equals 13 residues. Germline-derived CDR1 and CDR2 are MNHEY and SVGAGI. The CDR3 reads CASSQILQGGYTF. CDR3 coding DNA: TGTGCCAGCAGCCAAATTCTACAGGGAGGCTACACCTTC.

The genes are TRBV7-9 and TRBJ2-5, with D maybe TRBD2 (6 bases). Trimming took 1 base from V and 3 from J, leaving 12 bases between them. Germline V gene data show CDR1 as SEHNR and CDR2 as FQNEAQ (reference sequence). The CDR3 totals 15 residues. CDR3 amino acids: CASSLVGSGKETQYF. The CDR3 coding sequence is TGTGCCAGCAGCTTAGTAGGTAGCGGAAAAGAGACCCAGTACTTC.

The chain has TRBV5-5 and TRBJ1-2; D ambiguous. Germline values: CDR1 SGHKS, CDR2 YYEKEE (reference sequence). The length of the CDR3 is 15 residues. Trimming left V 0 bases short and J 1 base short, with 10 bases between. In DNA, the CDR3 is TGTGCCAGCAGCTTGGGTGGCAGGTTTAACTATGGCTACACCTTC. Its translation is CASSLGGRFNYGYTF.

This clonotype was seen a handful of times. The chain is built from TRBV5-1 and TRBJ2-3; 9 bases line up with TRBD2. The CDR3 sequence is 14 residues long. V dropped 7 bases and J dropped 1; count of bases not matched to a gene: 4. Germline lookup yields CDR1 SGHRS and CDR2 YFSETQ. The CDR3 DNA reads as TGCGCCAGCGAAGCGGGGGGTGGCACAGATACGCAGTATTTT. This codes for CASEAGGGTDTQYF.

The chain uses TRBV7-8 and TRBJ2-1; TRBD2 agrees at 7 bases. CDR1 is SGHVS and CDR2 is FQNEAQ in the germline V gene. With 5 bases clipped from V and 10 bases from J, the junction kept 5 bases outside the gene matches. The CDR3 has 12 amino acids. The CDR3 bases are TGTGCCAGCAGCAAGCGGGATAGAGAGCAGTTCTTC. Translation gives CASSKRDREQFF.

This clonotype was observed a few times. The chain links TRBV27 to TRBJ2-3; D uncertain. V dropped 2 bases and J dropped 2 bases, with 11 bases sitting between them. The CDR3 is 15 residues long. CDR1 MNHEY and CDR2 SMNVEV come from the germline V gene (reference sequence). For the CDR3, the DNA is TGTGCCAGCAGTTTAGTGCGGACCGTCACAGATACGCAGTATTTT. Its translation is CASSLVRTVTDTQYF.

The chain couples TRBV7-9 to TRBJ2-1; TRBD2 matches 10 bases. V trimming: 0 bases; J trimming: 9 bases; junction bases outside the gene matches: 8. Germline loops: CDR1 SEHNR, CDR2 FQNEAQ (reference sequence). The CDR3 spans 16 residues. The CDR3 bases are TGTGCCAGCAGCTTAGCTGGTAGCGGGGGGACCGGTGAGCAGTTCTTC. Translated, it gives CASSLAGSGGTGEQFF.

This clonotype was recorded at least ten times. The CDR3 protein is CASRSGYSSYEQYF. CDR3 sequence (DNA): TGCGCCAGCAGATCGGGTTACAGCTCCTACGAGCAGTACTTC. The chain uses TRBV5-1 and TRBJ2-7; no firm D call. The germline V and J ends were trimmed by 5 bases and 0 bases, with 12 bases remaining between them. The CDR3 has 14 residues. Looked up from germline, CDR1 is SGHRS and CDR2 is YFSETQ.

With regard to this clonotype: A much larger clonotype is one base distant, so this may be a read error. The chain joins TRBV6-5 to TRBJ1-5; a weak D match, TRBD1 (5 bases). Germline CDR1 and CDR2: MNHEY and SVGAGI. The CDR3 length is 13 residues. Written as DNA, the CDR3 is TGTGCCAACAGTTACTCGGGGGATCAGCCCCAGCATTTT. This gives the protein CANSYSGDQPQHF.

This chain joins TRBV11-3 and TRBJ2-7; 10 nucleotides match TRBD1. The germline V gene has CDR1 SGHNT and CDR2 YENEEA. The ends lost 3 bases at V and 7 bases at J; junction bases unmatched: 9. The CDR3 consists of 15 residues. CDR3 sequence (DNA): TGTGCCAGCAGCTTGGGACAGGGGACATACAATGAGCAGTACTTC. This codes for CASSLGQGTYNEQYF.

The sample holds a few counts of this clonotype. This CDR3 is CASSELGSGRRQETQYF. The DNA of the CDR3 is TGTGCCAGCAGTGAATTGGGTAGCGGGAGGAGGCAAGAGACCCAGTACTTC. V is TRBV25-1 and J is TRBJ2-5; 10 positions agree with TRBD2. J lost 2 bases, V lost 1 base, and 7 bases had no gene match. The germline CDR1 and CDR2 sequences are MGHDK and SYGVNS. This CDR3 spans 17 amino acids. Looking up the rest from reference TRBV25-1 and TRBJ2-5 gives the full variable domain: EADIYQTPRYLVIGTGKKITLECSQTMGHDKMYWYQQDPGMELHLIHYSYGVNSTEKGDLSSESTVSRIRTEHFPLTLESARPSHTSQYLCASSELGSGRRQETQYFGPGTRLLVL.

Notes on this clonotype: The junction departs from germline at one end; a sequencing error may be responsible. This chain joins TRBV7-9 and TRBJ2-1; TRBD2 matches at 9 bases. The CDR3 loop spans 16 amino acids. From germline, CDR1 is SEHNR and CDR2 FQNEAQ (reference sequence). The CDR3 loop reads CTSSHILAGDYNEQFF. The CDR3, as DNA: TGTACCAGCAGCCATATTTTAGCGGGGGATTACAATGAGCAGTTCTTC.

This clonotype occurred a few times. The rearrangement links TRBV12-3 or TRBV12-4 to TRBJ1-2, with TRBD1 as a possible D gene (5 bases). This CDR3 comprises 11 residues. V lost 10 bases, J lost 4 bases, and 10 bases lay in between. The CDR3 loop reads CATGFSYGYTF. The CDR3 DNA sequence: TGTGCCACAGGGTTTTCCTATGGCTACACCTTC.

CDR3 coding DNA: TGTGCCAGCAGCTGGGAGGGTTCAGATACGCAGTATTTT. Translated: CASSWEGSDTQYF. The chain recombines TRBV7-2 with TRBJ2-3; 7 bases line up with TRBD2. There are 13 residues in the CDR3. Trimming took 4 bases from V and 4 from J; bases not matched to a gene: 2. Germline V CDR1 and CDR2: SGHTA, FQGNSA.

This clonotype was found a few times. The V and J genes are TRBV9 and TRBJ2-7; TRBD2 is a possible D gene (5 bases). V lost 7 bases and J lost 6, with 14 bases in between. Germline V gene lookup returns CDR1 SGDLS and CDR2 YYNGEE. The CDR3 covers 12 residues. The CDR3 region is CASFDPGCEQYF. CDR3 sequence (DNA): TGTGCCAGCTTCGACCCGGGGTGCGAGCAGTACTTC.

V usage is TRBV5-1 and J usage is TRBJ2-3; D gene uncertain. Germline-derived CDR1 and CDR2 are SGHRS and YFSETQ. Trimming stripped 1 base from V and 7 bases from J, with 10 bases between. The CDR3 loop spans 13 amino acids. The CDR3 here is CASSLFPEYTQYF. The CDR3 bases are TGCGCCAGCAGCTTGTTTCCGGAGTATACGCAGTATTTT.

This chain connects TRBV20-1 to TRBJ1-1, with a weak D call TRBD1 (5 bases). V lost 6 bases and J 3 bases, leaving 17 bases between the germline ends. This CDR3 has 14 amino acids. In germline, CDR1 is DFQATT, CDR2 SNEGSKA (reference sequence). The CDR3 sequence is CSASPSLGDTEAFF. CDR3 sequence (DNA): TGCAGTGCCTCCCCCTCCTTAGGGGACACTGAAGCTTTCTTT.

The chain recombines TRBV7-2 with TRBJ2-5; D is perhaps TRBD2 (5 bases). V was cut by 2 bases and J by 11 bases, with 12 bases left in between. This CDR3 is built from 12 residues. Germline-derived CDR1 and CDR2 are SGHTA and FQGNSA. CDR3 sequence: CASSLRTFEQYF. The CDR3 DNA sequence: TGTGCCAGCAGCTTAAGGACTTTTGAGCAGTACTTC. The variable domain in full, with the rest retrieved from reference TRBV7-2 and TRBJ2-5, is GAGVSQSPSNKVTEKGKDVELRCDPISGHTALYWYRQSLGQGLEFLIYFQGNSAPDKSGLPSDRFSAERTGGSVSTLTIQRTQQEDSAVYLCASSLRTFEQYFGPGTRLLVL.

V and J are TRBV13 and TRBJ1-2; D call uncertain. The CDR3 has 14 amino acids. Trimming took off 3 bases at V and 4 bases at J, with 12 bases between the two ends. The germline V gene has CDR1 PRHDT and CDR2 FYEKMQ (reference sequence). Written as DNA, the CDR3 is TGTGCCAGCAGCTTCTCGCAGGTGACCTATGGCTACACCTTC. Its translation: CASSFSQVTYGYTF.

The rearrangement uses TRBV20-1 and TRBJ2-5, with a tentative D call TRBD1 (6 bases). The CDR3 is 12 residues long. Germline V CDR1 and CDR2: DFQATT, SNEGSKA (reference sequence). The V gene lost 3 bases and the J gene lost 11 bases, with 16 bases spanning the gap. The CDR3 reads CSARGDKPGQYF. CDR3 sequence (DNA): TGCAGTGCTAGGGGGGACAAACCAGGGCAGTACTTC.

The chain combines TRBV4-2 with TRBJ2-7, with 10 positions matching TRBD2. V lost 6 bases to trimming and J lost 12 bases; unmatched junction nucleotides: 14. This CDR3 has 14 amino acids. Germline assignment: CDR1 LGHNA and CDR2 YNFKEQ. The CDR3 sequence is CASRLAGVGETRYF. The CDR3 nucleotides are TGTGCCAGCAGGCTAGCGGGAGTAGGCGAGACCCGGTACTTC.

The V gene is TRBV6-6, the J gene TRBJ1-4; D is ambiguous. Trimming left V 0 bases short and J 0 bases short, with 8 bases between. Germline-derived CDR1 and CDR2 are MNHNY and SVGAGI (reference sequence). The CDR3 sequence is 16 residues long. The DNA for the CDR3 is TGTGCCAGCAGTTACTCGATAAGCCCAACTAATGAAAAACTGTTTTTT. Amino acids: CASSYSISPTNEKLFF.

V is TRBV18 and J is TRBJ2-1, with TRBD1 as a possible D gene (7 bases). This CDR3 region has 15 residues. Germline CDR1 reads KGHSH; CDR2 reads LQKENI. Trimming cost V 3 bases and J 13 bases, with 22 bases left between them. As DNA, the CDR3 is TGTGCCAGCTCACCCATGCAGGGGGAGGAAGAGACCCAGTTCTTC. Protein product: CASSPMQGEEETQFF.